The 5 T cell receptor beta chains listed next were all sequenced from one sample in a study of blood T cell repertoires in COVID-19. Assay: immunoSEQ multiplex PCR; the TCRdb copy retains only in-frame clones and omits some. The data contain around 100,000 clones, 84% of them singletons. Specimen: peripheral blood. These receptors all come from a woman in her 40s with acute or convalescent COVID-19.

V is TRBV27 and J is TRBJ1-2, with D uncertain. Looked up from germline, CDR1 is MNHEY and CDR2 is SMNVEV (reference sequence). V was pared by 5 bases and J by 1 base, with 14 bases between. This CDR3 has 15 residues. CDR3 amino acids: CASSPLKSYNYGYTF. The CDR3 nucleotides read TGTGCCAGCAGTCCACTCAAGAGCTATAACTATGGCTACACCTTC.

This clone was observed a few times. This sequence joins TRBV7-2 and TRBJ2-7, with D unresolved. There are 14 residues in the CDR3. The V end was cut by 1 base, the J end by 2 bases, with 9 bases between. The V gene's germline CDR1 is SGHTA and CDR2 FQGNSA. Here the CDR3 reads CASSLDRGTYEQYF. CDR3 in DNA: TGTGCCAGCAGCTTAGATCGCGGAACCTACGAGCAGTACTTC.

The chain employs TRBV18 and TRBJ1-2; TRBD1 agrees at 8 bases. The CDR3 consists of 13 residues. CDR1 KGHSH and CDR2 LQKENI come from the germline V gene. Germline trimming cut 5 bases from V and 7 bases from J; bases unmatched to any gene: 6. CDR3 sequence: CASSSGQEGGYTF. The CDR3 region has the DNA TGTGCCAGCTCATCGGGACAGGAAGGTGGCTACACCTTC.

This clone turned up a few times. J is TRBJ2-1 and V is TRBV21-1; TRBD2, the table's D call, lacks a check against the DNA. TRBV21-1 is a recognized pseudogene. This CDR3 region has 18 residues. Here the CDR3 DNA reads TGTGCCAGCAGCAAAGATAGGGTCTTCCGGGAGAGGTCGGATGAGCAGTTCTTC. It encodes CASSKDRVFRERSDEQFF.

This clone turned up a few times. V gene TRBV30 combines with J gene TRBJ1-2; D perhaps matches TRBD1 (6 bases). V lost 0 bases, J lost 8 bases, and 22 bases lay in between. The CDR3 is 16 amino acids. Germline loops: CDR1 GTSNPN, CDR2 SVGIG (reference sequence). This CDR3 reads CAWSVYGAGVLEGYTF. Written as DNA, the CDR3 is TGTGCCTGGAGTGTTTATGGAGCAGGGGTTCTGGAAGGCTACACCTTC.